This T cell receptor (beta chain) is from a study of T cell changes during pregnancy in multiple sclerosis. CDR1 is MNHEY and CDR2 is SVGAGI in the germline V gene. This CDR3 is 13 amino acids long. With V trimmed by 5 bases and J by 3 bases, 2 bases remained unmatched. Here immunoSEQ multiplex PCR was the method, and the copy in TCRdb shows in-frame clones only, minus some. The sample lists about 38,000 clones; 70% to 90% were seen once. The chain uses TRBV6-5 and TRBJ1-2, with 8 bases aligning to TRBD1. This clonotype originated in a female donor with multiple sclerosis, enrolled in a pregnancy study. The sequences come from CD4+ T cells from peripheral blood mononuclear cells, collected before pregnancy. The CDR3 spells CASSPTGDYGYTF. Written as DNA, the CDR3 is TGTGCCAGCAGTCCGACAGGGGACTATGGCTACACCTTC.